Included here is one T cell receptor (beta chain) sequence, with context. The protocol was immunoSEQ multiplex PCR, while the TCRdb copy is restricted to in-frame clones and leaves out a portion. This sample has 250,000 to 300,000 clones, with around 89% found just once. This entry belongs to a study of blood T cell repertoires in COVID-19. About the study: The cDNA or gDNA used as material had been derived from T cells, B-cell-depleted T cells, or PBMCs.

The sequence came from a man in his forties with acute or convalescent COVID-19. Sequencing was performed on peripheral blood.

CDR3 DNA sequence: TGTGCTAGTGGTTCCCATGACAGGGGCGGCACTGAAGCTTTCTTT. Encoded protein: CASGSHDRGGTEAFF. The rearrangement links TRBV12-5 to TRBJ1-1, with 8 nucleotides matching TRBD1. Per the germline V gene, CDR1 is LGHNT and CDR2 is FRNRAP. With V trimmed by 4 bases and J by 4 bases, 8 bases remained unmatched. The CDR3 consists of 15 residues.